The entry below describes one T cell receptor beta chain. Its antigen is unknown. The memory fraction was CD4+CD45RO+CD25- cells. Whole-study results and caveats: Tumor memory CD4+ T cell TCR gene usage was found to cluster with blood and lymph node memory CD4+ cells and with lymph node naive CD4+ cells. Tumor Treg TCRs overlapped most with tumor naive CD4+ cells.

V was shortened by 7 bases and J by 8 bases, with 17 bases between the two germline ends. The CDR3 is 13 amino acids. Germline CDR1 reads MNHNS; CDR2 reads SASEGT. After constant-region reverse-primer amplification, full-length variable regions underwent semi-nested PCR with Nested Universal Primer A. Using its own MiXCR run on the 5' RACE reads, TCRdb lists one record per CDR3 protein. The sample consists of just under 65,000 distinct CDR3 sequences, approximately 23% of them appearing once. The sequencing input was memory CD4+ T cells sorted from a lymph node. The subset is: memory CD4+ T cells, CD4+CD45RO+CD25-. The rearrangement joins TRBV6-1 to TRBJ1-2, with D possibly being TRBD1 (6 bases). The TCR sequence derives from a female donor with breast cancer. The CDR3 loop is CASIRGQGGGYTF. In DNA, the CDR3 is TGTGCCAGCATCCGAGGCCAAGGGGGGGGCTACACCTTC.